Shown below are 28 T cell receptor beta chains from a single sample sequenced in a study of T-cell reconstitution after alpha-beta-depleted transplantation in children. This sample's TCRbeta library carried unique molecular identifier barcodes. Via MiXCR, TCRdb re-called the PCR reads, giving one row per CDR3 protein. Of about a million distinct CDR3 sequences detected, roughly 29% appear once; the ten largest clones hold roughly 28%. The sequencing here drew on PBMCs, mostly from graft donor cells, taken 360 days after TCRalphabeta/CD19-depleted stem cell transplant. All receptors come from a boy in the first two years of life who had a stem cell transplant for SCID, so the T cells may come from the graft donor.

The chain has TRBV29-1 and TRBJ2-5; tentatively, D is TRBD1 (5 bases). The CDR3 spans 15 residues. Germline V gene sequence: CDR1 SQVTM, CDR2 ANQGSEA. Trimming took off 4 bases at V and 4 bases at J, with 19 bases between the two ends. The CDR3, as DNA: TGCAGCGTTGCCCCGACAGCCCAGGGTGCAGAGACCCAGTACTTC. Its translation is CSVAPTAQGAETQYF.

Comments on this clonotype: The junction differs from germline at one of its ends, possibly a read error. This chain uses TRBV29-1 with TRBJ2-4; the match to TRBD1 covers 8 bases. The CDR3 has 12 residues. From germline, CDR1 is SQVTM and CDR2 ANQGSEA. The CDR3 here is CSVEDRGDIQYF. The CDR3 region has the DNA TGCAGCGTAGAAGACAGGGGAGACATTCAGTACTTC.

V and J are TRBV5-4 and TRBJ2-3; 9 nucleotides match TRBD1. The ends lost 1 base at V and 6 bases at J; junction bases unmatched: 9. The CDR3 is made up of 16 amino acids. The germline gives CDR1 SGHNT, CDR2 YYREEE (reference sequence). This CDR3 reads CASSLLTGQGRDTQYF. CDR3 coding DNA: TGTGCCAGCAGCTTGCTTACGGGACAGGGAAGGGATACGCAGTATTTT.

This clonotype was recorded at least ten times. This rearrangement joins TRBV3-1 to TRBJ2-1; D may be TRBD1 (5 bases). The CDR3 length is 15 residues. V lost 0 bases and J lost 2, with 8 bases in between. CDR1 LGHDT and CDR2 YNNKEL come from the germline V gene (reference sequence). The CDR3 is CASSQDRAPYNEQFF. The CDR3 region has the DNA TGTGCCAGCAGCCAAGACAGGGCGCCCTACAATGAGCAGTTCTTC.

The chain links TRBV5-1 to TRBJ2-3; D is unresolved. Germline values: CDR1 SGHRS, CDR2 YFSETQ. This CDR3 has 16 residues. The ends were cut back, 0 bases at V and 3 bases at J, with 14 bases in the middle. The CDR3 protein is CASSLAEAGPTDTQYF. The CDR3 DNA sequence: TGCGCCAGCAGCTTGGCCGAGGCAGGTCCGACAGATACGCAGTATTTT.

CDR3 nucleotides: TGTGCCAGCGGATCTTCCGGGACAGGGCACTACGAGCAGTACTTC. It specifies CASGSSGTGHYEQYF. The chain is built from TRBV28 and TRBJ2-7; 9 nucleotides align to TRBD1. Germline CDR1 is MDHEN and CDR2 is SYDVKM. The V gene end was trimmed by 8 bases and the J gene end by 3 bases; junction bases not matched to a gene: 11. The CDR3 runs to 15 residues. Full variable domain (remainder filled in from reference TRBV28 and TRBJ2-7): DVKVTQSSRYLVKRTGEKVFLECVQDMDHENMFWYRQDPGLGLRLIYFSYDVKMKEKGDIPEGYSVSREKKERFSLILESASTNQTSMYLCASGSSGTGHYEQYFGPGTRLTVT.

This chain connects TRBV4-3 to TRBJ2-1; perhaps TRBD2 as D (6 bases). Trimming removed 4 bases at V and 6 bases at J, with 22 bases between. The germline V gene has CDR1 LGHNA and CDR2 YSLEER. This CDR3 comprises 17 residues. The CDR3 loop is CASSPDTAGGEGNEQFF. For the CDR3, the DNA is TGCGCCAGCAGCCCGGACACAGCGGGCGGTGAGGGCAATGAGCAGTTCTTC.

V gene TRBV7-2 combines with J gene TRBJ2-5, with D possibly matching TRBD1 (6 bases). The CDR3 consists of 17 residues. In germline, CDR1 is SGHTA, CDR2 FQGNSA. Trimming left V 1 base short and J 2 bases short, with 17 bases between. The CDR3 spells CASSLVRSSTGQETQYF. Written as DNA, the CDR3 is TGTGCCAGCAGCTTAGTAAGGAGTAGTACAGGGCAAGAGACCCAGTACTTC.

The genes are TRBV29-1 and TRBJ1-2; maybe TRBD1 (5 bases). The length of the CDR3 is 13 residues. CDR1 is SQVTM and CDR2 is ANQGSEA in the germline V gene. V was cut by 4 bases and J by 2 bases, with 11 bases left in between. CDR3 nucleotide sequence: TGCAGCGTTGTTAGGGGACTAAACTATGGCTACACCTTC. Translation: CSVVRGLNYGYTF.

This clonotype turned up a few times. Here the CDR3 reads CSVPGTGKNLNTEAFF. In nucleotides, the CDR3 is TGCAGCGTCCCCGGGACGGGGAAAAATTTGAACACTGAAGCTTTCTTT. This sequence joins TRBV29-1 and TRBJ1-1; D may be TRBD1 (5 bases). V shed 6 bases and J shed 0 bases, with 20 bases lying between them. CDR3 length: 16 residues. CDR1 SQVTM and CDR2 ANQGSEA come from the germline V gene. Supplemented by reference TRBV29-1 and TRBJ1-1, the full variable domain reads SAVISQKPSRDICQRGTSLTIQCQVDSQVTMMFWYRQQPGQSLTLIATANQGSEATYESGFVIDKFPISRPNLTFSTLTVSNMSPEDSSIYLCSVPGTGKNLNTEAFFGQGTRLTVV.

The chain links TRBV2 to TRBJ2-3, with 8 bases aligning to TRBD1. The CDR3 totals 15 residues. Germline V lookup: CDR1 SNHLY, CDR2 FYNNEI. The ends lost 6 bases at V and 3 bases at J; junction bases unmatched: 8. DNA of the CDR3: TGTGCCAGCAGATTGGGACAGGCTCATACAGATACGCAGTATTTT. Translating it yields CASRLGQAHTDTQYF. Looking up the rest from reference TRBV2 and TRBJ2-3 gives the full variable domain: EPEVTQTPSHQVTQMGQEVILRCVPISNHLYFYWYRQILGQKVEFLVSFYNNEISEKSEIFDDQFSVERPDGSNFTLKIRSTKLEDSAMYFCASRLGQAHTDTQYFGPGTRLTVL.

This clonotype was counted a few times. This sequence joins TRBV20-1 and TRBJ1-2; no reliable D call. V dropped 1 base and J dropped 4 bases, with 13 bases sitting between them. The CDR3 totals 14 residues. Germline assignment: CDR1 DFQATT and CDR2 SNEGSKA (reference sequence). The CDR3 protein is CSARGKLGFYGYTF. CDR3 sequence (DNA): TGCAGTGCTAGAGGGAAGCTAGGGTTCTATGGCTACACCTTC.

Only one count was recorded for this clonotype. The chain has TRBV28 and TRBJ2-1; D unclear. There are 14 residues in the CDR3. Germline-derived CDR1 and CDR2 are MDHEN and SYDVKM. V was cut by 2 bases and J by 6 bases, with 11 bases left in between. This CDR3 is CASSLLRISNEQFF. The CDR3 bases are TGTGCCAGCAGTTTACTTCGAATATCCAATGAGCAGTTCTTC.

This clonotype occurred a few times. This chain uses TRBV20-1 with TRBJ2-7, with a weak D call TRBD1 (7 bases). Trimming removed 3 bases from V and 3 bases from J, with 15 bases in between. From germline, CDR1 is DFQATT and CDR2 SNEGSKA (reference sequence). This CDR3 contains 14 residues. The CDR3 loop is CSARSQGGDYEQYF. The CDR3 DNA is TGCAGTGCTAGGAGCCAGGGGGGAGACTACGAGCAGTACTTC.

V is TRBV29-1 and J is TRBJ2-7; no definite D call. The CDR3 length is 11 residues. Germline values: CDR1 SQVTM, CDR2 ANQGSEA. With 7 bases removed from V and 9 bases from J, the gap between germline ends came to 16 bases. CDR3 in amino acids: CSGRFGPWQYF. Written as DNA, the CDR3 is TGCAGCGGTCGTTTCGGCCCTTGGCAGTACTTC.

J is TRBJ1-5 and V is TRBV6-1; D perhaps matches TRBD1 (5 bases). This CDR3 is built from 15 residues. The V gene lost 7 bases and the J gene lost 0 bases, with 13 bases spanning the gap. CDR1 is MNHNS, CDR2 SASEGT, per germline. The CDR3 sequence is CASKGGGGSNQPQHF. CDR3 coding DNA: TGTGCCAGCAAAGGAGGCGGGGGTAGCAATCAGCCCCAGCATTTT.

The gene calls are TRBV6-5 and TRBJ2-5, with unresolved D. With 1 base removed from V and 4 bases from J, the gap between germline ends came to 10 bases. The CDR3 sequence is 14 residues long. Germline CDR1 and CDR2: MNHEY and SVGAGI. The CDR3 coding sequence is TGTGCCAGCAGTTACTATGGCCTGGGAGAGACCCAGTACTTC. This encodes CASSYYGLGETQYF.

The V and J genes are TRBV12-3 or TRBV12-4 and TRBJ2-7; no definite D call. CDR3 size: 14 residues. The germline V and J ends were trimmed by 6 bases and 0 bases, with 12 bases remaining between them. The CDR3 loop reads CASSVREPSYEQYF. CDR3 bases: TGTGCCAGCAGCGTAAGGGAACCCTCCTACGAGCAGTACTTC.

This clonotype occurred a few times. The V and J genes are TRBV20-1 and TRBJ1-5; perhaps TRBD1 as D (5 bases). Between the trimmed V and J ends, which lost 3 bases and 6 bases, there was a span of 12 bases. CDR1 is DFQATT, CDR2 SNEGSKA, per germline (reference sequence). This CDR3 has 13 amino acids. This chain's CDR3 is CSASVWGGQPQHF. CDR3 nucleotides: TGCAGTGCTAGTGTGTGGGGGGGTCAGCCCCAGCATTTT.

The chain is built from TRBV27 and TRBJ2-7; the D call may be TRBD1 or TRBD2 (5 bases each). Germline V gene data show CDR1 as MNHEY and CDR2 as SMNVEV (reference sequence). The CDR3 runs to 15 residues. V gave up 6 bases and J gave up 6 bases, with 21 bases separating them. In DNA form, the CDR3 reads TGTGCCAGCAGCCCCTTGGGGGACCCGGCGGGCGAGCAGTACTTC. Its translation: CASSPLGDPAGEQYF.

V is TRBV5-1 and J is TRBJ2-3; tentatively, D is TRBD1 (5 bases). From germline, CDR1 is SGHRS and CDR2 YFSETQ. V shed 0 bases and J shed 1 base, with 12 bases lying between them. The CDR3 is 16 residues long. The DNA for the CDR3 is TGCGCCAGCAGCTTGGCCATCAGGGAAGGCACAGATACGCAGTATTTT. It encodes CASSLAIREGTDTQYF.

This clonotype was observed many times. V gene TRBV6-2 or TRBV6-3 combines with J gene TRBJ1-5; possibly TRBD1 for D (5 bases). The germline V and J ends were trimmed by 7 bases and 2 bases, with 9 bases remaining between them. The length of the CDR3 is 13 residues. Germline-derived CDR1 and CDR2 are MNHEY and SVGEGT. CDR3 amino acids: CASKAGRNQPQHF. CDR3 nucleotides: TGTGCCAGCAAGGCAGGGCGCAATCAGCCCCAGCATTTT.

J is TRBJ2-1 and V is TRBV7-6; 9 nucleotides align to TRBD1. Looked up from germline, CDR1 is SGHVS and CDR2 is FNYEAQ. The CDR3 is 16 residues long. V lost 1 base, J lost 2 bases, and 3 bases stayed unmatched. The CDR3 DNA reads as TGTGCCAGCAGCTTAGTGGGACAGGGTGCCTACAATGAGCAGTTCTTC. This gives the protein CASSLVGQGAYNEQFF.

The rearrangement uses TRBV24-1 and TRBJ2-1; D is possibly TRBD1 or TRBD2 (5 bases each). Trimming removed 7 bases from V and 5 bases from J, with 11 bases in between. The CDR3 has 13 amino acids. CDR1 and CDR2 (germline): KGHDR, SFDVKD. In nucleotides, the CDR3 is TGTGCCACCAGGGGGACGGGTGACAATGAGCAGTTCTTC. Translation: CATRGTGDNEQFF.

This chain connects TRBV15 to TRBJ1-1; D may be TRBD1 (5 bases). V was shortened by 0 bases and J by 3 bases, with 11 bases between the two germline ends. CDR3 size: 15 residues. Per germline, CDR1 LNHNV and CDR2 YYDKDF (reference sequence). The CDR3 bases are TGTGCCACCAGCAGAGAAGGGACGGTTGACACTGAAGCTTTCTTT. Its translation is CATSREGTVDTEAFF.

This clonotype has just a few counts. This chain connects TRBV7-9 to TRBJ2-5; D not resolved. Germline lookup yields CDR1 SEHNR and CDR2 FQNEAQ (reference sequence). The CDR3 has 12 amino acids. Trimming cost V 2 bases and J 4 bases, with 5 bases left between them. The CDR3 DNA is TGTGCCAGCAGCTTAATCTCAGAGACCCAGTACTTC. Translating gives CASSLISETQYF.

This chain links TRBV7-8 with TRBJ2-1; 8 bases are a match to TRBD1. The CDR3 length is 12 residues. Germline V gene lookup returns CDR1 SGHVS and CDR2 FQNEAQ. V shed 8 bases, J shed 11 bases, and the junction held 8 bases outside the gene matches. CDR3: CASGTGWNQQFF. The CDR3 DNA reads as TGTGCCAGCGGGACAGGCTGGAACCAGCAGTTCTTC.

CDR3 DNA sequence: TGTGCCAGCAGTTTAAGGGCACTAGCGGACTACAATGAGCAGTTCTTC. Protein sequence: CASSLRALADYNEQFF. This chain links TRBV27 with TRBJ2-1, with 8 bases lining up with TRBD2. CDR1 is MNHEY, CDR2 SMNVEV, per germline (reference sequence). Unmatched junction bases numbered 6, after V lost 2 bases and J lost 3 bases. CDR3 length: 16 amino acids.